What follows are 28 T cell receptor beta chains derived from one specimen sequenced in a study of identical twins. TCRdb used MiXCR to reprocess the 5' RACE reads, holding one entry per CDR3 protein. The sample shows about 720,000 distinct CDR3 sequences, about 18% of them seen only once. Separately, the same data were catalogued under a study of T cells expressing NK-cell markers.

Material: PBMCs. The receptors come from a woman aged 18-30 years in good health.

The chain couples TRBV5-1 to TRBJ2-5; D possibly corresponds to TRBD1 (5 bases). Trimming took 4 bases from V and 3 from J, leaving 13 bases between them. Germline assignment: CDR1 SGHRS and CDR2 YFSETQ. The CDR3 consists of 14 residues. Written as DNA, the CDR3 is TGCGCCAGCAGCCAACGCAGGGCTGAAGAGACCCAGTACTTC. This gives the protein CASSQRRAEETQYF.

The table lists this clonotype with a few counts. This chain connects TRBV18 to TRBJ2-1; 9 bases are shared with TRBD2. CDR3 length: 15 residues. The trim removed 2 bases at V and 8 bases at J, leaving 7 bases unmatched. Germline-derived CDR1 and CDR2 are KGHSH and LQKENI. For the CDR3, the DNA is TGTGCCAGCTCACCAGGGCTAGCGGGGAGGTATGAGCAGTTCTTC. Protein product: CASSPGLAGRYEQFF.

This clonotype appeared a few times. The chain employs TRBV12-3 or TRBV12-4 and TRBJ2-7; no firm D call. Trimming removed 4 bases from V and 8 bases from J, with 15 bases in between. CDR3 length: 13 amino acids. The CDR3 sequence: CASSSRSQSQQYF. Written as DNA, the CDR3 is TGTGCCAGCAGTTCTCGGAGCCAGTCCCAGCAGTACTTC.

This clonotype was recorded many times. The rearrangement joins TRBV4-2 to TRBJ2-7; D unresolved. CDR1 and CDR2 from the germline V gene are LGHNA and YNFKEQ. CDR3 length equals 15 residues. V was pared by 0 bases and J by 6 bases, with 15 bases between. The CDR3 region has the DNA TGTGCCAGCAGCCAAGATTTAGAGTTTTCGGGCGAGCAGTACTTC. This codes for CASSQDLEFSGEQYF.

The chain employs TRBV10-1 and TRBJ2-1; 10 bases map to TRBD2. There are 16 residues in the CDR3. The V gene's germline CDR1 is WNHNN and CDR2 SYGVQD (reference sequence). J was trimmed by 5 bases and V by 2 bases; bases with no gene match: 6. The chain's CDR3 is CASSEVLAGVNNEQFF. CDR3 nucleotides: TGCGCCAGCAGTGAGGTTCTAGCGGGAGTTAACAATGAGCAGTTCTTC.

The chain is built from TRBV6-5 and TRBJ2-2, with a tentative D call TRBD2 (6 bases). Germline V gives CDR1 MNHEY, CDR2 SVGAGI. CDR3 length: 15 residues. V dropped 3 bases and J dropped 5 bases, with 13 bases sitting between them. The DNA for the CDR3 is TGTGCCAGCAGTTATATAGCGGATTATACCGGGGAGCTGTTTTTT. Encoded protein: CASSYIADYTGELFF.

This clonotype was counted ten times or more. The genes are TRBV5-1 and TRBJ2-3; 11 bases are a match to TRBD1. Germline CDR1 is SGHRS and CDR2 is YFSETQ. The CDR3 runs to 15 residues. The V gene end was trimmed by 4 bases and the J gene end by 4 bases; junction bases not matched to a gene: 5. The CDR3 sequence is CASSRGQGAPDTQYF. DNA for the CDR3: TGCGCCAGCAGCCGAGGACAGGGGGCTCCAGATACGCAGTATTTT. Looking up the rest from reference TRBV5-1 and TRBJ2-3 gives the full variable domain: KAGVTQTPRYLIKTRGQQVTLSCSPISGHRSVSWYQQTPGQGLQFLFEYFSETQRNKGNFPGRFSGRQFSNSRSEMNVSTLELGDSALYLCASSRGQGAPDTQYFGPGTRLTVL.

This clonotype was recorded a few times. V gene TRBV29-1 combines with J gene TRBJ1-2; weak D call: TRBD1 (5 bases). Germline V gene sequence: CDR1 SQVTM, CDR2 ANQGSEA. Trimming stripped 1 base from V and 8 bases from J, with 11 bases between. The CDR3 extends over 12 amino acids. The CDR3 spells CSVEADWDGYTF. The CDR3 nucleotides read TGCAGCGTTGAAGCCGACTGGGACGGCTACACCTTC.

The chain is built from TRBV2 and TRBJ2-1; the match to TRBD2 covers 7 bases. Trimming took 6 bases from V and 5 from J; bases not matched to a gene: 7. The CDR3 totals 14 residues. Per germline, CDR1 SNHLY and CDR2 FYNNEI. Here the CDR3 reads CASRVAGINNEQFF. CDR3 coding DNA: TGTGCCAGCAGAGTAGCGGGCATTAACAATGAGCAGTTCTTC.

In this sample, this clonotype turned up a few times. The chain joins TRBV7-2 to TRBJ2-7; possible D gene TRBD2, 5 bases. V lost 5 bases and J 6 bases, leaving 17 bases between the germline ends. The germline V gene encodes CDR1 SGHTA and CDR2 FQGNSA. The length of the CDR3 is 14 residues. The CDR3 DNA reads TGTGCCAGCAGCCAGCGACTACCACCCGGCGAGCAGTACTTC. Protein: CASSQRLPPGEQYF.

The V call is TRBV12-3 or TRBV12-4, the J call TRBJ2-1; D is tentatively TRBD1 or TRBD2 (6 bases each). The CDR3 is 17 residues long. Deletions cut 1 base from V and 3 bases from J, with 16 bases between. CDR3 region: CASSLGGARYIYNEQFF. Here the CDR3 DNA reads TGTGCCAGCAGTTTAGGGGGGGCCCGGTACATCTACAATGAGCAGTTCTTC.

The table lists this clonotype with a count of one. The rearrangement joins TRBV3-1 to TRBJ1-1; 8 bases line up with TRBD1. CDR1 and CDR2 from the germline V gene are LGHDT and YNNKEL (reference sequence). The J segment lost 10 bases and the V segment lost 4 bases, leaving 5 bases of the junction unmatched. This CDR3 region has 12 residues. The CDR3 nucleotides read TGTGCCAGCAGCCGGACAGGGTATATAGCTTTCTTT. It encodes CASSRTGYIAFF. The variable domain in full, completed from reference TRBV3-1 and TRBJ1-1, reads DTAVSQTPKYLVTQMGNDKSIKCEQNLGHDTMYWYKQDSKKFLKIMFSYNNKELIINETVPNRFSPKSPDKAHLNLHINSLELGDSAVYFCASSRTGYIAFFGQGTRLTVV.

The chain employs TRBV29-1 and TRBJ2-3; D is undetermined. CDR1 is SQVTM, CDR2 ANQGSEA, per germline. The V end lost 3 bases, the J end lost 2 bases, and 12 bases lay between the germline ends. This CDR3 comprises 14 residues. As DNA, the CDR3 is TGCAGCGTTGACGGGCAGACCAACACAGATACGCAGTATTTT. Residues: CSVDGQTNTDTQYF.

The CDR3 reads CSARDPGLANTGELFF. CDR3 DNA: TGCAGTGCTAGAGACCCGGGACTAGCGAACACCGGGGAGCTGTTTTTT. The chain combines TRBV20-1 with TRBJ2-2; 8 positions agree with TRBD2. Losses at the gene ends were 0 bases for V and 0 bases for J; bases not matched to a gene: 3. This CDR3 spans 16 amino acids. Germline V CDR1 and CDR2: DFQATT, SNEGSKA (reference sequence).

The CDR3 nucleotides read TGTGCCAGCAGTTTAGGCGTCGGGCTAGCGGGGGCCTTATCCTACAATGAGCAGTTCTTC. Translation: CASSLGVGLAGALSYNEQFF. The chain is built from TRBV12-3 or TRBV12-4 and TRBJ2-1; 10 nucleotides line up with TRBD2. This CDR3 has 20 amino acids. Trimming at V came to 1 base and at J to 1 base, leaving 13 bases not matched to a gene.

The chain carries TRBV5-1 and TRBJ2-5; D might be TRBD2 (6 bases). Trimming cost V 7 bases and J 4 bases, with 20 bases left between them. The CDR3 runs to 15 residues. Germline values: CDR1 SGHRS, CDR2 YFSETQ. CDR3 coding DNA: TGCGCCAGCTCAGCGGGCGGACCCTCGGGAGAGACCCAGTACTTC. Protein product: CASSAGGPSGETQYF.

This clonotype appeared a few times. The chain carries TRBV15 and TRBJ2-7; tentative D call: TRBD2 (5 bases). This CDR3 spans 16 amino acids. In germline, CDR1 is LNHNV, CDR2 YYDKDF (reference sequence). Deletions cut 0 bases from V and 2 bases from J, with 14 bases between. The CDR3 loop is CATSRDLDSGPYEQYF. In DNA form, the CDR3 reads TGTGCCACCAGCAGAGATCTGGACTCCGGACCCTACGAGCAGTACTTC. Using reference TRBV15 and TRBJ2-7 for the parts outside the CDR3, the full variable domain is DAMVIQNPRYQVTQFGKPVTLSCSQTLNHNVMYWYQQKSSQAPKLLFHYYDKDFNNEADTPDNFQSRRPNTSFCFLDIRSPGLGDTAMYLCATSRDLDSGPYEQYFGPGTRLTVT.

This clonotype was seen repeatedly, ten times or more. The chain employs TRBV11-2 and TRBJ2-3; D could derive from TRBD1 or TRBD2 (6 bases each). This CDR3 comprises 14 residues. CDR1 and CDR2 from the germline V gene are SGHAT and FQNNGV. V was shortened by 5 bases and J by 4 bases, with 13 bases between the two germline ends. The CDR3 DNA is TGTGCCAGCAGCAGGGGGAGGTGGTCAGATACGCAGTATTTT. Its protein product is CASSRGRWSDTQYF.

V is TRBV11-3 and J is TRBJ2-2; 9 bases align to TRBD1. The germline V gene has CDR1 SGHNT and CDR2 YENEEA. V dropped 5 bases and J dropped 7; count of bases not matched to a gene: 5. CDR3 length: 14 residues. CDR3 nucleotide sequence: TGTGCCAGCAGCGTCGGGACAGGGTTCGGGGAGCTGTTTTTT. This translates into CASSVGTGFGELFF.

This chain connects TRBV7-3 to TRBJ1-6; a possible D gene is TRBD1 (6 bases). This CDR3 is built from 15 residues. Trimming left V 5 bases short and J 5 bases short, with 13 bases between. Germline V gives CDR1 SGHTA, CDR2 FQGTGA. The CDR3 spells CASSPSGADNSPLHF. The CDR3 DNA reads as TGTGCCAGCAGCCCATCAGGGGCCGATAATTCACCCCTCCACTTT.

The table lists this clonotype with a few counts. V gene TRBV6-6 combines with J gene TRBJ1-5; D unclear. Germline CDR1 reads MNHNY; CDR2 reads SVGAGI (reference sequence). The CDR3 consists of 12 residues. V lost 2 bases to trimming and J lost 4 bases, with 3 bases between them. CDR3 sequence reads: CASSYLNQPQHF. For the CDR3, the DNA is TGTGCCAGCAGTTACCTTAATCAGCCCCAGCATTTT.

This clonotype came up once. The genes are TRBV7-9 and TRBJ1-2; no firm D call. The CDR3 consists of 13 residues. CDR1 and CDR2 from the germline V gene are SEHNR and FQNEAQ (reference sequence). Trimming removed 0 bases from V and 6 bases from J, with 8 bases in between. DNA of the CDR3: TGTGCCAGCAGCTTAGCCCCCGTAGATGGCTACACCTTC. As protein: CASSLAPVDGYTF.

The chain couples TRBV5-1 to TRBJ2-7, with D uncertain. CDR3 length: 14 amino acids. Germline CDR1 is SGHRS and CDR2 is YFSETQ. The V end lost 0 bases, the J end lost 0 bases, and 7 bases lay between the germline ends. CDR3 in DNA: TGCGCCAGCAGCTTGGTAGGTCTCTCCTACGAGCAGTACTTC. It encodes CASSLVGLSYEQYF.

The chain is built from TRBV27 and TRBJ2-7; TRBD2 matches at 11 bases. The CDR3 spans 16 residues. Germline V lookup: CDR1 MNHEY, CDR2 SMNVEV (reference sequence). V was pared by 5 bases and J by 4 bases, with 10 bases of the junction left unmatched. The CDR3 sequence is CASSLVPTSGMYEQYF. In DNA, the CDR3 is TGTGCCAGCAGTCTGGTTCCGACTAGCGGGATGTACGAGCAGTACTTC.

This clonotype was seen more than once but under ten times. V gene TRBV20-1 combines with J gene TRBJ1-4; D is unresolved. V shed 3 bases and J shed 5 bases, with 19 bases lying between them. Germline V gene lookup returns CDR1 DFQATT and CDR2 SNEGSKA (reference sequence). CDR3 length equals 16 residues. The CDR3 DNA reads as TGCAGTGCTAGCTCTTTACGGGCAGGCCAGAATGAAAAACTGTTTTTT. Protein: CSASSLRAGQNEKLFF.

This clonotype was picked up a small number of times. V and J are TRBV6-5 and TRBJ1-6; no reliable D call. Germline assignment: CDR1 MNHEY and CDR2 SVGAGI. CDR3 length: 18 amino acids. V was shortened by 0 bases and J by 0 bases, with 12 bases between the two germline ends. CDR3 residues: CASSYSAGGSSYNSPLHF. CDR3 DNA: TGTGCCAGCAGTTACTCGGCAGGCGGTAGCTCCTATAATTCACCCCTCCACTTT.

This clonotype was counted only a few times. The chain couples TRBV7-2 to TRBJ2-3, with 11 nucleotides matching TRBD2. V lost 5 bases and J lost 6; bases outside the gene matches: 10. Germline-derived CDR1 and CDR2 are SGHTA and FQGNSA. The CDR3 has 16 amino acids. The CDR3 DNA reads TGTGCCAGCAGCGCCTATAGCGGGAGGGATACGGATACGCAGTATTTT. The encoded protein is CASSAYSGRDTDTQYF.

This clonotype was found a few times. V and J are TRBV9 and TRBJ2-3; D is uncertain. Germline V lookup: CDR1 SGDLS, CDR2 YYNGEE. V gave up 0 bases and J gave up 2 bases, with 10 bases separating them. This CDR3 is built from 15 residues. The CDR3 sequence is CASSVAPGLTDTQYF. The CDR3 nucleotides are TGTGCCAGCAGCGTAGCTCCAGGTCTCACAGATACGCAGTATTTT.